These 25 T cell receptor beta chains were all obtained from the same sample, sequenced in a study of immune heterogeneity within non-small cell lung tumors (dated by TCRdb to between 2017 and 2018). The sample was run on a HiSeq X Ten. A multiplex PCR system amplified the TCR beta CDR3 region, with a first 10-cycle round using 32 V-gene forward and 13 J-gene reverse primers. TCRdb handled the public reads itself, with Q25 trimming in fastp and clone calling in MiXCR, and kept productive beta chains. Identical CDR3 proteins give one entry, which carries the most common genes and DNA. The sample yields 9,500 to 10,000 distinct CDR3 sequences; 30% to 35% were counted once. Around 10% of the sample rests with the top ten. Genomic DNA extracted from bulk tumor tissue served as TCR template, with around 600 ng gDNA amplified per sample. During surgery, multiple biopsies were taken from each primary tumor and placed as far apart as possible within the tumor mass. The study cohort was described as untreated, and the patients were newly diagnosed NSCLC cases having curative surgery.

Sequenced material: lung tumor tissue. The origin of the receptors is a man between 60 and 70 years old with non-small cell lung cancer.

The chain joins TRBV6-1 to TRBJ1-1; D is uncertain. The length of the CDR3 is 10 residues. Trimming left V 8 bases short and J 4 bases short, with 5 bases between. Germline CDR1 reads MNHNS; CDR2 reads SASEGT. The chain's CDR3 is CASGSTEAFF. The CDR3 nucleotides read TGTGCCAGCGGTAGCACTGAAGCTTTCTTT.

Within the sample, this clonotype is medium-sized. CDR3 DNA sequence: TGTGCCAGTAGTATTAGAGTTAGCAATCAGCCCCAGCATTTT. Translation: CASSIRVSNQPQHF. This chain joins TRBV19 and TRBJ1-5; D call uncertain. Germline V lookup: CDR1 LNHDA, CDR2 SQIVND (reference sequence). V was cut by 3 bases and J by 0 bases, with 6 bases left in between. The CDR3 has 14 residues.

This clonotype qualifies as large (0.1 to 1%). The chain links TRBV7-9 to TRBJ1-5, with 9 nucleotides matching TRBD1. This CDR3 region has 17 residues. The germline V gene encodes CDR1 SEHNR and CDR2 FQNEAQ (reference sequence). Losses at the gene ends were 5 bases for V and 6 bases for J; bases not matched to a gene: 14. The chain's CDR3 is CASSPGATGGAGQPQHF. The CDR3 DNA reads TGTGCCAGCAGCCCGGGGGCCACAGGGGGCGCGGGTCAGCCCCAGCATTTT.

By share of the sample, this clonotype is medium-sized. The rearrangement links TRBV5-1 to TRBJ1-2, with 10 bases matching TRBD1. The trim removed 4 bases at V and 11 bases at J, leaving 5 bases unmatched. CDR3 size: 12 residues. Per germline, CDR1 SGHRS and CDR2 YFSETQ. The CDR3 here is CASSGWDRGYTF. The CDR3 bases are TGCGCCAGCAGCGGATGGGACAGGGGTTACACCTTC.

There are many counts of this clonotype. The chain employs TRBV6-1 and TRBJ2-2; D assignment may be TRBD1 or TRBD2 (5 bases each). Trimming took 9 bases from V and 0 from J, leaving 20 bases between them. Germline V gene data show CDR1 as MNHNS and CDR2 as SASEGT. The CDR3 extends over 17 amino acids. CDR3 nucleotides: TGTGCCAGAGTCCCCGGTCGGGACCCAACGAACACCGGGGAGCTGTTTTTT. Its protein is CARVPGRDPTNTGELFF.

V gene TRBV7-3 combines with J gene TRBJ2-1; 11 nucleotides align to TRBD1. Germline lookup yields CDR1 SGHTA and CDR2 FQGTGA. The CDR3 is made up of 18 amino acids. V lost 5 bases, J lost 2 bases, and 11 bases stayed unmatched. DNA for the CDR3: TGTGCCAGCAGCACTAAACTCCCGGGACAGGGGGCCTACAATGAGCAGTTCTTC. This encodes CASSTKLPGQGAYNEQFF.

The chain employs TRBV5-1 and TRBJ2-7, with D perhaps given as TRBD1 or TRBD2 (5 bases each). CDR1 SGHRS and CDR2 YFSETQ come from the germline V gene. The ends were cut back, 1 base at V and 5 bases at J, with 10 bases in the middle. This CDR3 is 13 amino acids long. In DNA, the CDR3 is TGCGCCAGCAGCTTGAGAGGGGTGAACGAGCAGTACTTC. Amino acids: CASSLRGVNEQYF.

The V and J genes are TRBV28 and TRBJ1-2; 10 bases agree with TRBD1. The ends lost 5 bases at V and 8 bases at J; junction bases unmatched: 11. Germline V gives CDR1 MDHEN, CDR2 SYDVKM. The CDR3 sequence is 15 residues long. The CDR3 coding sequence is TGTGCCAGCAGTAAGACAGGGGGCGAGCGCAGGGGCTACACCTTC. Translation: CASSKTGGERRGYTF.

This clonotype occurred many times. This sequence joins TRBV11-2 and TRBJ1-4; D is ambiguous. CDR3 size: 15 residues. The V gene's germline CDR1 is SGHAT and CDR2 FQNNGV. The germline V and J ends were trimmed by 5 bases and 0 bases, with 10 bases remaining between them. The CDR3: CASSGTRSTNEKLFF. CDR3 in DNA: TGTGCCAGCAGCGGTACCCGATCAACTAATGAAAAACTGTTTTTT.

Ten or more counts support this clonotype. The chain uses TRBV20-1 and TRBJ2-1, with 11 bases matching TRBD2. Germline V CDR1 and CDR2: DFQATT, SNEGSKA (reference sequence). J gave up 9 bases and V 0 bases, and 7 bases lay outside the gene matches. The CDR3 length is 15 residues. CDR3 coding DNA: TGCAGTGCTAGAGATAGCGGGAGGGCCTCGGTTGAGCAGTTCTTC. This encodes CSARDSGRASVEQFF.

This clonotype occurred many times. The CDR3 loop reads CASSSGTGALNEQFF. CDR3 coding DNA: TGTGCCAGCAGCTCCGGGACAGGGGCTCTAAATGAGCAGTTCTTC. V usage is TRBV7-3 and J usage is TRBJ2-1; 10 bases are shared with TRBD1. V lost 4 bases and J lost 7; bases outside the gene matches: 7. This CDR3 comprises 15 residues. Per germline, CDR1 SGHTA and CDR2 FQGTGA.

This chain links TRBV10-3 with TRBJ1-2; TRBD1 might be the D (6 bases). Trimming cost V 11 bases and J 0 bases, with 16 bases left between them. This CDR3 spans 14 amino acids. Germline lookup yields CDR1 ENHRY and CDR2 SYGVKD. In nucleotides, the CDR3 is TGTGCCGGGAAGCCAGGGGCAACTAACTATGGCTACACCTTC. This translates into CAGKPGATNYGYTF.

Many counts were recorded for this clonotype. This chain links TRBV7-3 with TRBJ2-1; D may be TRBD2 (5 bases). The CDR3 contains 14 residues. V was trimmed by 5 bases and J by 5 bases, leaving 13 bases between them. The V gene's germline CDR1 is SGHTA and CDR2 FQGTGA. CDR3 protein: CASSRGLGHNEQFF. CDR3 nucleotide sequence: TGTGCCAGCAGCCGGGGTTTGGGCCACAATGAGCAGTTCTTC. The full variable domain, rest sourced from reference TRBV7-3 and TRBJ2-1, is GAGVSQTPSNKVTEKGKYVELRCDPISGHTALYWYRQSLGQGPEFLIYFQGTGAADDSGLPNDRFFAVRPEGSVSTLKIQRTERGDSAVYLCASSRGLGHNEQFFGPGTRLTVL.

The V and J genes are TRBV20-1 and TRBJ1-1; D is perhaps TRBD1 (6 bases). The CDR3 extends over 13 amino acids. Trimming stripped 6 bases from V and 3 bases from J, with 14 bases between. CDR1 DFQATT and CDR2 SNEGSKA come from the germline V gene (reference sequence). CDR3 protein: CSATRGYYTEAFF. For the CDR3, the DNA is TGCAGTGCAACGAGGGGGTATTACACTGAAGCTTTCTTT.

This clonotype was seen repeatedly, ten times or more. The rearrangement links TRBV7-8 to TRBJ2-2; the match to TRBD2 covers 9 bases. The trim removed 5 bases at V and 2 bases at J, leaving 6 bases unmatched. The CDR3 is made up of 16 amino acids. Germline V gene lookup returns CDR1 SGHVS and CDR2 FQNEAQ. Here the CDR3 reads CASSRLSGSNTGELFF. CDR3 DNA sequence: TGTGCCAGCAGCAGACTTAGCGGGAGTAACACCGGGGAGCTGTTTTTT.

The chain has TRBV29-1 and TRBJ2-2; D gene unclear. The ends were cut back, 6 bases at V and 3 bases at J, with 14 bases in the middle. This CDR3 region has 14 residues. Germline CDR1 and CDR2: SQVTM and ANQGSEA. CDR3 nucleotides: TGCAGCGTCCGGAACAAGCAGGACACCGGGGAGCTGTTTTTT. Translating it yields CSVRNKQDTGELFF.

This clonotype was seen more than once but under ten times. Sequence at one end of the junction differs from germline and may be a read error. The J gene is TRBJ2-1, the V gene TRBV4-3, with D uncertain. Per germline, CDR1 LGHNA and CDR2 YSLEER. This CDR3 comprises 16 residues. CDR3 loop: CASIQGPLTSYNEQFF. The CDR3, as DNA: TGCGCCAGCATCCAAGGGCCCCTCACCTCCTACAATGAGCAGTTCTTC.

This chain uses TRBV5-1 with TRBJ1-1; tentatively, D is TRBD1 (6 bases). The germline V gene encodes CDR1 SGHRS and CDR2 YFSETQ. The V and J ends lost 4 bases and 3 bases respectively, with 16 bases between them. The CDR3 extends over 15 amino acids. CDR3 in DNA: TGCGCCAGCAGCAACCTACAGGGCTGGGACACTGAAGCTTTCTTT. Translating gives CASSNLQGWDTEAFF.

The table lists this clonotype with many counts. V is TRBV20-1 and J is TRBJ2-3; 13 positions agree with TRBD2. With V trimmed by 5 bases and J by 4 bases, 3 bases remained unmatched. The CDR3 is 14 residues long. The germline V gene encodes CDR1 DFQATT and CDR2 SNEGSKA (reference sequence). The DNA of the CDR3 is TGCAGTGCTCGGACTAGCGGGAGTTCAGATACGCAGTATTTT. It encodes CSARTSGSSDTQYF.

This clonotype is classed as medium-sized. The chain carries TRBV30 and TRBJ2-6; D is unresolved. The germline gives CDR1 GTSNPN, CDR2 SVGIG (reference sequence). V was cut by 2 bases and J by 2 bases, with 4 bases left in between. The CDR3 totals 13 residues. The CDR3 sequence is CAWSTTGANVLTF. In DNA, the CDR3 is TGTGCCTGGAGTACGACTGGGGCCAACGTCCTGACTTTC.

This clonotype was seen at least ten times. J is TRBJ1-2 and V is TRBV7-2; 7 nucleotides agree with TRBD1. Germline V gene sequence: CDR1 SGHTA, CDR2 FQGNSA. The CDR3 is 12 residues long. Trimming removed 3 bases from V and 10 bases from J; junction bases left unmatched: 5. CDR3 residues: CASSFPTGVYTF. The CDR3 nucleotides are TGTGCCAGCAGCTTTCCTACAGGGGTCTACACCTTC.

The sample holds many counts of this clonotype. A read error may produce the germline difference seen at one junction end. V and J are TRBV7-2 and TRBJ1-6; possible D gene TRBD1, 6 bases. The CDR3 has 14 residues. In germline, CDR1 is SGHTA, CDR2 FQGNSA. CDR3 bases: TGTGCCAGCAGCTTAGGGGGGGCAAATTCACCCCCCCACTTT. Protein product: CASSLGGANSPPHF.

A few counts support this clonotype. The chain recombines TRBV7-9 with TRBJ2-1; a weak D match, TRBD2 (5 bases). V gave up 8 bases and J gave up 0 bases, with 14 bases separating them. Germline V gene lookup returns CDR1 SEHNR and CDR2 FQNEAQ (reference sequence). This CDR3 is built from 15 residues. In nucleotides, the CDR3 is TGTGCCAGCGCGCTGGAGGCAAGCTCCTACAATGAGCAGTTCTTC. Protein product: CASALEASSYNEQFF.

Relative to its sample, this clonotype is medium-sized (0.01 to 0.1%). V usage is TRBV10-1 and J usage is TRBJ2-7, with 10 bases fitting TRBD2. This CDR3 spans 17 amino acids. Per germline, CDR1 WNHNN and CDR2 SYGVQD (reference sequence). V was pared by 2 bases and J by 3 bases, with 10 bases of the junction left unmatched. The CDR3 loop is CASSEPGVPSGSYEQYF. In nucleotides, the CDR3 is TGCGCCAGCAGTGAGCCCGGAGTTCCTAGCGGGAGCTACGAGCAGTACTTC.

Remarks on this clonotype: With a much larger clone just one base away, this may be a read error. Here the CDR3 omits its conserved ending phenylalanine or tryptophan, so a read error is the likely source. V is TRBV12-3 or TRBV12-4 and J is TRBJ2-1; D might be TRBD1 or TRBD2, each matching 5 bases. The CDR3 extends over 14 amino acids. The V gene lost 1 base and the J gene lost 4 bases, with 8 bases spanning the gap. The CDR3 sequence is CASSLGGSYNEQFL. The CDR3 DNA is TGTGCCAGCAGTTTAGGGGGGAGTTACAATGAGCAGTTCCTC.